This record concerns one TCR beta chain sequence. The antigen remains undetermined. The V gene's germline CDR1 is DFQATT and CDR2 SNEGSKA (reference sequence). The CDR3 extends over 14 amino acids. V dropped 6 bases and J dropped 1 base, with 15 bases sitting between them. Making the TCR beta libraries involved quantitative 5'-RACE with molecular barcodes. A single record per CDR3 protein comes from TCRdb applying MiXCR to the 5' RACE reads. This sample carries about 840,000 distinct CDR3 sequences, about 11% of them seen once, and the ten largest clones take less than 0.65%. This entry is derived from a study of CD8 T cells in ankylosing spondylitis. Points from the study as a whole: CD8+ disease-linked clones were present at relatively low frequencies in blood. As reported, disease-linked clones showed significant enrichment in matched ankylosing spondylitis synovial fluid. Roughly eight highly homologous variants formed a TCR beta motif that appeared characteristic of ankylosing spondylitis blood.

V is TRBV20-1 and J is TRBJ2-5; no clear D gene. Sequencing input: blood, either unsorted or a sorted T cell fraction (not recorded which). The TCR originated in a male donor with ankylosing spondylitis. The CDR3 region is CSAEDIGSQETQYF. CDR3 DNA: TGCAGTGCGGAAGACATTGGCAGCCAAGAGACCCAGTACTTC.